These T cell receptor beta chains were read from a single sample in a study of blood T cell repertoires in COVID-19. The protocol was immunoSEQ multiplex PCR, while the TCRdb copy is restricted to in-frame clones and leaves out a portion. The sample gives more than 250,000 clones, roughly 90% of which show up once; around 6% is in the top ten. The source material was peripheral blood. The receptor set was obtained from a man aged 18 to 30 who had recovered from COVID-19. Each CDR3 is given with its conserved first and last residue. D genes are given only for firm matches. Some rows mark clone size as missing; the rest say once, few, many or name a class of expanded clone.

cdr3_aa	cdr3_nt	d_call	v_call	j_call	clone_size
CASSLAYGGSYNEQFF	TGCGCCAGCAGCTTGGCCTACGGGGGTTCCTACAATGAGCAGTTCTTC	-	TRBV5-1	TRBJ2-1	-
CASSLQVNTGELFF	TGCGCCAGCAGCTTACAGGTCAACACCGGGGAGCTGTTTTTT	-	TRBV5-1	TRBJ2-2	-
CASGLVFGATLHF	TGTGCTAGTGGTTTGGTATTTGGAGCAACCCTCCACTTT	-	TRBV12-5	TRBJ1-6	-
CASSESTVYGYTF	TGTGCCAGCAGCGAATCGACAGTCTATGGCTACACCTTC	-	TRBV12-3/TRBV12-4	TRBJ1-2	few
CASSVSGTEETQYF	TGTGCCAGCAGCGTATCCGGGACAGAAGAGACCCAGTACTTC	TRBD1	TRBV9	TRBJ2-5	once
CASGLVPINRANSPLHF	TGTGCTAGTGGTTTGGTCCCAATAAACAGGGCGAATTCACCCCTCCACTTT	-	TRBV12-5	TRBJ1-6	once
CASSLLAGPPKGSYEQYF	TGTGCCAGCAGTTTACTAGCGGGACCTCCGAAGGGCTCCTACGAGCAGTACTTC	TRBD2	TRBV27	TRBJ2-7	once
CASSSDRVYGTEAFF	TGTGCCAGCAGCTCGGACAGGGTTTATGGGACTGAAGCTTTCTTT	TRBD1	TRBV7-8	TRBJ1-1	few
CASSQDGGPGGEKLFF	TGTGCCAGCAGCCAAGACGGGGGACCCGGCGGGGAAAAACTGTTTTTT	-	TRBV4-2	TRBJ1-4	-
CASSESTGSSYNEQFF	TGTGCCAGCAGTGAAAGTACAGGGAGCTCCTACAATGAGCAGTTCTTC	-	TRBV2	TRBJ2-1	-
CASSPRTGDYGYTF	TGTGCCAGCAGCCCACGGACAGGGGACTATGGCTACACCTTC	TRBD1	TRBV7-9	TRBJ1-2	-
CASSLSGGYTGELFF	TGTGCCAGCAGTTTATCCGGCGGATACACCGGGGAGCTGTTTTTT	-	TRBV27	TRBJ2-2	-
CASSPRDTAPDEQYF	TGCGCCAGCAGCCCCCGGGACACAGCCCCTGACGAGCAGTACTTC	-	TRBV4-1	TRBJ2-7	once
CASSEWEGTTGNTIYF	TGTGCCAGCAGTGAATGGGAGGGTACGACTGGAAACACCATATATTTT	-	TRBV25-1	TRBJ1-3	once
CASSLAGGNTEAFF	TGTGCCAGCAGTTTAGCAGGGGGGAACACTGAAGCTTTCTTT	TRBD1	TRBV27	TRBJ1-1	-
CRRTGWPEQYF	TGCAGGAGGACAGGGTGGCCCGAGCAGTACTTC	TRBD1	TRBV29-1	TRBJ2-7	-
CASSYQTAEAFF	TGTGCCAGCAGTTACCAGACAGCTGAAGCTTTCTTT	-	TRBV6-5	TRBJ1-1	-
CASSSRSEGYTF	TGTGCCAGCAGTTCTAGATCTGAGGGCTACACCTTC	-	TRBV27	TRBJ1-2	-
CASSLARTGRISTEAFF	TGTGCCAGCAGCTTAGCGAGGACAGGGAGGATCAGCACTGAAGCTTTCTTT	TRBD1	TRBV7-6	TRBJ1-1	once
CASSLGIGDEQFF	TGTGCCAGCAGTTTAGGGATAGGGGATGAGCAGTTCTTC	-	TRBV12-3/TRBV12-4	TRBJ2-1	-
CASSWWGAQNTEAFF	TGTGCCAGCAGTTGGTGGGGAGCCCAAAACACTGAAGCTTTCTTT	-	TRBV6-5	TRBJ1-1	-
CASSLVLAMETQYF	TGTGCCAGCAGCTTAGTTCTTGCGATGGAGACCCAGTACTTC	-	TRBV7-9	TRBJ2-5	once
CASSKGGRGYTDTQYF	TGTGCCAGCAGCAAAGGGGGGCGGGGGTACACAGATACGCAGTATTTT	-	TRBV7-2	TRBJ2-3	-
CASSPSTTDTQYF	TGTGCCAGCAGCCCCTCTACCACAGATACGCAGTATTTT	-	TRBV7-8	TRBJ2-3	-
CASSVGRITDTQYF	TGTGCCAGCAGCGTTGGCAGAATCACAGATACGCAGTATTTT	-	TRBV9	TRBJ2-3	-
CASSLSRGTEAFF	TGTGCCAGCAGTTTATCTAGGGGCACTGAAGCTTTCTTT	-	TRBV12-3/TRBV12-4	TRBJ1-1	-
CASSIGWNTEAFF	TGTGCCAGCAGCATCGGTTGGAACACTGAAGCTTTCTTT	-	TRBV7-2	TRBJ1-1	-
CASSEADRLSPGELFF	TGTGCCAGCAGTGAAGCGGACAGGCTCTCTCCCGGGGAGCTGTTTTTT	TRBD1	TRBV6-1	TRBJ2-2	-
CASSYSAGTLEQYF	TGTGCCAGCAGTTACTCCGCCGGTACCCTCGAGCAGTACTTC	-	TRBV6-5	TRBJ2-7	-
CASSTGQYFSGNTIYF	TGTGCCAGCAGTACAGGACAGTACTTCTCTGGAAACACCATATATTTT	-	TRBV28	TRBJ1-3	-
CASSQGDRSNQPQHF	TGCGCCAGCAGCCAGGGCGATAGGAGCAATCAGCCCCAGCATTTT	-	TRBV4-1	TRBJ1-5	-
CASSLPHPTGFIPQPRNTQYF	TGTGCCAGCAGCTTACCCCACCCGACAGGGTTTATTCCTCAACCAAGAAATACGCAGTATTTT	TRBD1	TRBV7-3	TRBJ2-3	-
CASSEVIASSYNSPLHF	TGTGCCAGCAGTGAGGTCATTGCGAGCTCCTATAATTCACCCCTCCACTTT	-	TRBV27	TRBJ1-6	once
CASSQLARETQYF	TGTGCCAGCAGCCAACTAGCGAGGGAGACCCAGTACTTC	-	TRBV3-1/TRBV3-2	TRBJ2-5	once
CASSLLGDRGSLWTYEQYF	TGTGCCAGCAGTTTATTGGGGGACAGGGGGTCCCTTTGGACCTACGAGCAGTACTTC	TRBD1	TRBV27	TRBJ2-7	-
CASSPYAEAFF	TGTGCCAGCTCACCATATGCTGAAGCTTTCTTT	-	TRBV18	TRBJ1-1	-
CASSLSAEMHLSGANVLTF	TGCGCCAGCAGCTTGTCCGCGGAAATGCACCTCTCTGGGGCCAACGTCCTGACTTTC	-	TRBV5-1	TRBJ2-6	-
CASRQGGGTEAFF	TGCGCCAGCCGACAGGGCGGCGGAACTGAAGCTTTCTTT	TRBD1	TRBV5-1	TRBJ1-1	few
CSASSGSPFNEQFF	TGCAGTGCTAGTAGCGGGTCTCCCTTCAATGAGCAGTTCTTC	TRBD2	TRBV20-1	TRBJ2-1	-
CASSLRTALSGNTIYF	TGTGCCAGCAGTCTACGGACAGCTTTATCTGGAAACACCATATATTTT	-	TRBV14	TRBJ1-3	once
CASSPNRFSTTGSSGNTIYF	TGTGCCAGCTCACCCAACCGCTTTTCTACGACAGGGAGCTCTGGAAACACCATATATTTT	TRBD1	TRBV18	TRBJ1-3	-
CASSHLGTVNFAEAFF	TGTGCCAGCAGCCATCTAGGGACAGTTAATTTCGCTGAAGCTTTCTTT	TRBD1	TRBV7-9	TRBJ1-1	-
CASSIQGNSNQPQHF	TGTGCCAGCAGTATACAGGGGAATAGCAATCAGCCCCAGCATTTT	TRBD1	TRBV5-5	TRBJ1-5	-
CASRESDSSGNTIYF	TGTGCCAGCAGGGAGAGCGACAGCTCTGGAAACACCATATATTTT	-	TRBV6-5	TRBJ1-3	many
CASSLSVSSSYEQYF	TGCGCCAGCAGCTTGTCTGTGTCGAGCTCCTACGAGCAGTACTTC	-	TRBV5-1	TRBJ2-7	-
CASTLGGPGNEQFF	TGTGCCAGCACCCTAGGAGGCCCAGGCAATGAGCAGTTCTTC	-	TRBV27	TRBJ2-1	-
CASSSTTGGRDPYEQYF	TGTGCCAGCAGCTCTACCACAGGGGGCAGGGACCCCTACGAGCAGTACTTC	TRBD1	TRBV7-9	TRBJ2-7	few
CASSYVGGLEAFF	TGTGCCAGCAGTTATGTTGGGGGCTTGGAAGCTTTCTTT	-	TRBV6-5	TRBJ1-1	-
CASSSRQGSLTDTQYF	TGTGCCAGCAGCTCCCGCCAGGGCAGTCTCACAGATACGCAGTATTTT	-	TRBV5-4	TRBJ2-3	-
CASSLGWASGYNEQFF	TGTGCCAGCAGCCTGGGTTGGGCTAGCGGCTACAATGAGCAGTTCTTC	TRBD2	TRBV7-3	TRBJ2-1	-
CASSVATSSGQRYTGELFF	TGTGCCAGCAGCGTAGCTACGTCTAGCGGACAACGGTACACCGGGGAGCTGTTTTTT	TRBD2	TRBV9	TRBJ2-2	once
CASSYELGGLADTQYF	TGTGCCAGCAGTTACGAGTTGGGGGGGCTGGCAGATACGCAGTATTTT	-	TRBV6-2/TRBV6-3	TRBJ2-3	-
CASSSPSGGARGTQYF	TGTGCCAGCAGCTCCCCTAGCGGGGGGGCCAGGGGTACGCAGTATTTT	TRBD2	TRBV7-2	TRBJ2-3	once
CASSLAGGLNTEAFF	TGTGCCAGCAGCTTAGCGGGGGGTCTGAACACTGAAGCTTTCTTT	-	TRBV7-2	TRBJ1-1	-
CASSYGGGQGYTF	TGTGCCAGCAGTTACGGCGGGGGGCAAGGCTACACCTTC	-	TRBV6-5	TRBJ1-2	-
CASSPPGGADTQYF	TGTGCCAGCAGTCCGCCGGGGGGCGCAGATACGCAGTATTTT	-	TRBV27	TRBJ2-3	-
CASTRQGVNEQFF	TGTGCCAGTACCCGACAGGGGGTCAATGAGCAGTTCTTC	TRBD1	TRBV19	TRBJ2-1	once
CASSHNSHYGYTF	TGTGCCAGCAGCCACAACAGCCACTATGGCTACACCTTC	-	TRBV3-1/TRBV3-2	TRBJ1-2	-
CASSPGVATNYGYTF	TGTGCCAGCAGCCCCGGGGTAGCGACTAACTATGGCTACACCTTC	-	TRBV6-5	TRBJ1-2	-